This passage covers 7 T cell receptor beta chains from one sample sequenced in a study of CD8+ T cells in alopecia areata. Sequencing relied on a cDNA template that was reverse transcribed from extracted RNA. The protocol was immunoSEQ multiplex PCR, while the TCRdb copy is restricted to in-frame clones and leaves out a portion. There are roughly 35,000 clones in the sample; around 50% occur only once, and around 38% lies in the top ten. Source material: NKG2D-high CD8+ T cells sorted from blood. The receptors originated from a human donor with alopecia areata.

This clone is medium-sized in the sample. The chain recombines TRBV19 with TRBJ1-5; D remains unclear. The CDR3 is 13 amino acids. V was clipped by 3 bases and J by 5 bases, with 8 bases between them. The V gene's germline CDR1 is LNHDA and CDR2 SQIVND (reference sequence). The CDR3 sequence is CASSISPDQPQHF. In DNA, the CDR3 is TGTGCCAGTAGTATCAGCCCCGATCAGCCCCAGCATTTT.

This clone turned up a few times. The DNA of the CDR3 is TGTGCCAGCAGCGGCCGGGACAGGCCCCCTAATGAGCAGTTCTTC. It is translated as CASSGRDRPPNEQFF. The chain uses TRBV7-9 and TRBJ2-1; 8 nucleotides agree with TRBD1. V lost 5 bases, J lost 7 bases, and 10 bases stayed unmatched. CDR3 length: 15 amino acids. CDR1 and CDR2 from the germline V gene are SEHNR and FQNEAQ (reference sequence).

The chain links TRBV10-1 to TRBJ1-1; D unclear. V lost 2 bases and J 6 bases, leaving 10 bases between the germline ends. Germline V gives CDR1 WNHNN, CDR2 SYGVQD (reference sequence). The CDR3 is 13 amino acids. As DNA, the CDR3 is TGCGCCAGCAGTGAGGGGTACCTCTCTGAAGCTTTCTTT. It codes for CASSEGYLSEAFF.

The rearrangement uses TRBV7-9 and TRBJ1-1; D unclear. CDR1 is SEHNR, CDR2 FQNEAQ, per germline (reference sequence). The CDR3 extends over 14 amino acids. The V and J ends lost 1 base and 4 bases respectively, with 10 bases between them. CDR3 DNA sequence: TGTGCCAGCAGCTTAGGAGATGTGAGCACTGAAGCTTTCTTT. Translation gives CASSLGDVSTEAFF.

This chain links TRBV7-3 with TRBJ1-2, with TRBD1 matching over 7 bases. Germline V gene sequence: CDR1 SGHTA, CDR2 FQGTGA. With V trimmed by 2 bases and J by 8 bases, 14 bases remained unmatched. CDR3 size: 16 residues. The CDR3, as DNA: TGTGCCAGCAGCTTATCCGATGCGACAGGGCGTGACGGCTACACCTTC. Translation gives CASSLSDATGRDGYTF.

V usage is TRBV19 and J usage is TRBJ2-1, with D possibly being TRBD2 (6 bases). The CDR3 length is 13 residues. Germline CDR1 is LNHDA and CDR2 is SQIVND (reference sequence). V lost 5 bases, J lost 7 bases, and 12 bases lay in between. The DNA of the CDR3 is TGTGCCAGTAGTTGGGAGAGCGGGAATGAGCAGTTCTTC. Translation gives CASSWESGNEQFF.

V and J are TRBV6-1 and TRBJ2-1; tentatively, D is TRBD2 (7 bases). The ends were cut back, 6 bases at V and 7 bases at J, with 13 bases in the middle. Germline CDR1 is MNHNS and CDR2 is SASEGT. The CDR3 covers 13 residues. The CDR3 DNA reads TGTGCCAGCAGGAAGGGAGGGGGGAATGAGCAGTTCTTC. Protein sequence: CASRKGGGNEQFF.